This TCR beta chain was identified during a study of identical twins. General study findings and limits: Weaker excess sharing between twins was seen in beta out-of-frame sequences.

This clonotype was recorded a few times. Its antigen is currently unknown. TCRdb reprocessed the 5' RACE reads via MiXCR and lists one record per CDR3 protein. The sample includes 1.5 million to 2 million distinct CDR3 sequences, around 33% of them seen just once. Germline loops: CDR1 DFQATT, CDR2 SNEGSKA (reference sequence). The CDR3 is made up of 14 amino acids. The V gene end was trimmed by 4 bases and the J gene end by 3 bases; junction bases not matched to a gene: 7. The sequence was obtained from a newborn girl in good health. Specimen: cord blood. The chain uses TRBV20-1 and TRBJ2-7, with 9 bases that match TRBD1. This CDR3 is CSATRWGQGYEQYF. The DNA for the CDR3 is TGCAGTGCTACCCGGTGGGGACAGGGCTACGAGCAGTACTTC.